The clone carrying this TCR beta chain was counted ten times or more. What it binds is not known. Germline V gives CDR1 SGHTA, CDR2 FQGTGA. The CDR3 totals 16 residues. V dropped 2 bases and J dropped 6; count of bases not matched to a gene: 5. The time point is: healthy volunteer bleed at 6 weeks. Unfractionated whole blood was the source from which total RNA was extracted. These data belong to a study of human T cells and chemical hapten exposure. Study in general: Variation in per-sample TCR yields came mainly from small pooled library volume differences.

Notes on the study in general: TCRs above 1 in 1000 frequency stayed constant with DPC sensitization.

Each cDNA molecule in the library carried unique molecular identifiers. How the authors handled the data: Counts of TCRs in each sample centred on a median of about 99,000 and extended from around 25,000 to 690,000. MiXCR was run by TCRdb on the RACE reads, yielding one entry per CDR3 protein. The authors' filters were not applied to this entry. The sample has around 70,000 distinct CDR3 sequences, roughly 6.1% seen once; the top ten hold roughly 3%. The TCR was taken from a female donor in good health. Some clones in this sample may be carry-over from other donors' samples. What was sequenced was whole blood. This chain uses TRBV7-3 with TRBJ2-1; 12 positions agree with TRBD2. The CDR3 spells CASSLEASGRANEQFF. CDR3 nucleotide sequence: TGTGCCAGCAGCTTAGAGGCTAGCGGGAGGGCCAATGAGCAGTTCTTC.